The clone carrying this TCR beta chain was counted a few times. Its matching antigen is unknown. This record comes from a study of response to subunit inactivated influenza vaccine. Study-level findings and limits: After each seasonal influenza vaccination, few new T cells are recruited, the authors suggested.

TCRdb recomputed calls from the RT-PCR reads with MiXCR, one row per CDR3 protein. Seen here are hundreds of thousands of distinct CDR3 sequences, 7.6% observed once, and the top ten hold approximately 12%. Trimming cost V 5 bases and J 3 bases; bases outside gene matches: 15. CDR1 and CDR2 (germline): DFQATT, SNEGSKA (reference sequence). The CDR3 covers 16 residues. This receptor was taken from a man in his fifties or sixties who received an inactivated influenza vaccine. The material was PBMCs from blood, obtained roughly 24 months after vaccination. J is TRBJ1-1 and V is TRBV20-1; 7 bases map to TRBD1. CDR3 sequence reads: CSAPARGRIRYTEAFF. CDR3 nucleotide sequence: TGCAGTGCTCCGGCGAGGGGGCGGATAAGGTACACTGAAGCTTTCTTT.